These 3 T cell receptor beta chains share one sample of origin, sequenced in a study of blood T cell repertoires in COVID-19. Measured with immunoSEQ multiplex PCR; TCRdb has only the in-frame clones, and not every one. Of over 80,000 clones in the sample, about 80% were seen once. The sample taken for sequencing was peripheral blood. These receptors were obtained from a woman between 50 and 59 years old with acute or convalescent COVID-19.

The V gene is TRBV19, the J gene TRBJ1-1; the match to TRBD1 covers 7 bases. This CDR3 has 16 residues. Trimming removed 5 bases from V and 0 bases from J; junction bases left unmatched: 9. Germline CDR1 reads LNHDA; CDR2 reads SQIVND (reference sequence). The CDR3 sequence: CASSPREGAMNTEAFF. The CDR3 DNA reads TGTGCCAGTAGTCCCCGTGAGGGGGCCATGAACACTGAAGCTTTCTTT.

The rearrangement uses TRBV11-2 and TRBJ1-4; the match to TRBD1 covers 7 bases. This CDR3 has 15 residues. Germline CDR1 SGHAT, CDR2 FQNNGV. With V trimmed by 5 bases and J by 4 bases, 7 bases remained unmatched. The CDR3 is CASSPTGQLNEKLFF. DNA for the CDR3: TGTGCCAGCAGCCCAACGGGACAGCTTAATGAAAAACTGTTTTTT.

The chain has TRBV19 and TRBJ2-7, with 10 nucleotides matching TRBD2. CDR3 size: 14 residues. CDR1 and CDR2 (germline): LNHDA, SQIVND (reference sequence). The V and J ends lost 5 bases and 6 bases, in that order; junction bases with no gene match: 7. The CDR3 nucleotides are TGTGCCAGTAGTCCTGGACTAGCGGTGGTCGAGCAGTACTTC. Encoded protein: CASSPGLAVVEQYF.